What follows describes a single TCR beta chain. This sample was included in a study of CD8+ T cells in alopecia areata. Overall study context: Treated patients swallowed 5 to 10 mg of oral tofacitinib twice daily. Affected scalp percentage gauged treated patients' severity.

TCR sequencing used cDNA made by reverse transcription of extracted RNA. The assay was immunoSEQ multiplex PCR, and TCRdb's table has in-frame clones only and misses some. The sample yields about 270,000 clones, around 64% seen once. Treatment described: oral pan-JAK inhibitor, 5-10 mg twice daily. Both peripheral blood and punch biopsies of lesional scalp skin were obtained from patients who had alopecia areata. Sequencing used CD4+ T cells sorted from blood, obtained at week 52, from a patient treated with tofacitinib. This clonotype was obtained from a human donor with alopecia areata.

The CDR3 is CSVEAKGGEQFF. The DNA for the CDR3 is TGCAGCGTTGAGGCTAAAGGGGGTGAGCAGTTCTTC. The chain uses TRBV29-1 and TRBJ2-1; a weak D match, TRBD1 (6 bases). The CDR3 has 12 amino acids. The V gene lost 3 bases and the J gene lost 9 bases, with 12 bases spanning the gap. CDR1 and CDR2 (germline): SQVTM, ANQGSEA.